This TCR beta chain was sequenced during a study of T cells in Graves' hyperthyroidism and ophthalmopathy. Study in general: Peripheral blood specimens were obtained at initial diagnosis, prior to any treatment.

The table lists this clonotype with many counts. Clinical Activity Scores of at least 3, NOSPECS grades of at least 4 and durations under 3 months characterized ophthalmopathy patients. The diagnoses drew upon clinical symptoms, serum thyroxine and TRAb, thyroid ultrasound and orbital computed tomography. Regions amplified from RNA transcripts were the TCR beta CDR3 regions. TCR CDR3 underwent first-round RT-PCR with the HTBI primer set. MiXCR was run by TCRdb on the multiplex PCR reads, yielding one entry per CDR3 protein. The repertoire holds about 480,000 distinct CDR3 sequences, roughly 24% seen once, with about 11% in the top ten. Germline V gives CDR1 LNHNV, CDR2 YYDKDF (reference sequence). The V end lost 0 bases, the J end lost 3 bases, and 9 bases lay between the germline ends. The CDR3 spans 14 residues.

The receptor's source is a woman in her 30s with Graves' ophthalmopathy. This chain uses TRBV15 with TRBJ2-7; tentatively, D is TRBD1 or TRBD2 (5 bases each). The sequenced sample was blood. The CDR3 is CATSRDRGGYEQYF. The CDR3 region has the DNA TGTGCCACCAGCAGAGATCGGGGCGGCTACGAGCAGTACTTC.